This entry lists 32 T cell receptor beta chains sequenced from one sample in a study of Ad26.COV2.S vaccination and SARS-CoV-2 variants. Generated by immunoSEQ multiplex PCR, the TCRdb table keeps only in-frame clones and is missing some. This sample has roughly 390,000 clones; around 85% occur once, and the top ten carry 3.5%. Treatment: about 20 received Ad26.COV2.S at low or high dose, single or two shots; roughly five received placebo; per-sample allocation not given. On day 63 after the first injection, vaccine and placebo recipients gave samples. The specimen was peripheral blood, collected in a trial of Ad26.COV2.S vaccine versus placebo. These receptor sequences come from a person aged 18-60 years who received the Ad26.COV2.S COVID-19 vaccine or a placebo.

V usage is TRBV5-1 and J usage is TRBJ2-1, with 14 nucleotides matching TRBD2. Germline trimming cut 4 bases from V and 8 bases from J; bases unmatched to any gene: 8. The CDR3 loop spans 16 amino acids. Looked up from germline, CDR1 is SGHRS and CDR2 is YFSETQ. CDR3: CASSLTSGGAADEQFF. CDR3 DNA sequence: TGCGCCAGCAGCCTGACTAGCGGGGGGGCCGCGGATGAGCAGTTCTTC.

J is TRBJ2-2 and V is TRBV10-3, with a tentative D call TRBD1 (5 bases). Germline lookup yields CDR1 ENHRY and CDR2 SYGVKD. V shed 5 bases and J shed 1 base, with 8 bases lying between them. The CDR3 contains 14 residues. CDR3 sequence (DNA): TGTGCCATCAGTCCCGACAGGAACACCGGGGAGCTGTTTTTT. The encoded protein is CAISPDRNTGELFF.

The count of this clone is one. The rearrangement links TRBV11-2 to TRBJ2-7; D tentatively reads TRBD1 or TRBD2 (5 bases each). CDR1 and CDR2 (germline): SGHAT, FQNNGV. Trimming took 4 bases from V and 3 from J, leaving 13 bases between them. This CDR3 region has 14 residues. The CDR3 DNA follows: TGTGCCAGCAGCTCCCGGGGCGGGTTCTACGAGCAGTACTTC. Protein: CASSSRGGFYEQYF.

Only one count was recorded for this clone. This specimen includes other DNA sequences encoding the same CDR3. The chain is built from TRBV18 and TRBJ2-7; weak D call: TRBD1 (6 bases). V was shortened by 3 bases and J by 3 bases, with 9 bases between the two germline ends. Germline V CDR1 and CDR2: KGHSH, LQKENI. The length of the CDR3 is 13 residues. CDR3 sequence: CASSPGANYEQYF. As DNA, the CDR3 is TGTGCCAGCTCACCGGGGGCGAACTACGAGCAGTACTTC.

The chain recombines TRBV11-2 with TRBJ2-6; weak D call: TRBD1 (6 bases). CDR1 and CDR2 from the germline V gene are SGHAT and FQNNGV. The CDR3 extends over 18 amino acids. V lost 3 bases, J lost 0 bases, and 15 bases lay in between. The DNA for the CDR3 is TGTGCCAGCAGCTTCGCCGGGACACTTGGCTCTGGGGCCAACGTCCTGACTTTC. This encodes CASSFAGTLGSGANVLTF.

The rearrangement uses TRBV2 and TRBJ2-5; D ambiguous. There are 12 residues in the CDR3. The V gene lost 2 bases and the J gene lost 5 bases, with 6 bases spanning the gap. Germline V lookup: CDR1 SNHLY, CDR2 FYNNEI. The CDR3 sequence is CASSELGETQYF. The CDR3 DNA reads as TGTGCCAGCAGTGAATTAGGGGAGACCCAGTACTTC.

This chain connects TRBV29-1 to TRBJ2-5; D possibly matches TRBD1 or TRBD2 (6 bases each). The length of the CDR3 is 16 residues. V gave up 2 bases and J gave up 5 bases, with 21 bases separating them. The V gene's germline CDR1 is SQVTM and CDR2 ANQGSEA. The CDR3 DNA follows: TGCAGCGTTGAACCACGGGGGCAGGGATGGAAGGAGACCCAGTACTTC. Protein: CSVEPRGQGWKETQYF.

CDR3 coding DNA: TGTGCCAGCAGCTTAGATGCAGGACTACCCCCGATTAACTATGGCTACACCTTC. Translation: CASSLDAGLPPINYGYTF. The chain combines TRBV7-8 with TRBJ1-2; D remains ambiguous. With 1 base removed from V and 1 base from J, the gap between germline ends came to 19 bases. Germline CDR1 and CDR2: SGHVS and FQNEAQ. CDR3 length: 18 amino acids.

The gene calls are TRBV7-8 and TRBJ2-6; 10 bases map to TRBD1. This CDR3 spans 17 amino acids. With V trimmed by 6 bases and J by 0 bases, 5 bases remained unmatched. Germline V gene sequence: CDR1 SGHVS, CDR2 FQNEAQ. CDR3 bases: TGTGCCAGCAGATTGGGGGACAGGGGCTCTGGGGCCAACGTCCTGACTTTC. Amino acid sequence: CASRLGDRGSGANVLTF. The full variable domain, its missing parts supplied by reference TRBV7-8 and TRBJ2-6, is GAGVSQSPRYKVAKRGQDVALRCDPISGHVSLFWYQQALGQGPEFLTYFQNEAQLDKSGLPSDRFFAERPEGSVSTLKIQRTQQEDSAVYLCASRLGDRGSGANVLTFGAGSRLTVL.

The V and J genes are TRBV7-9 and TRBJ2-3; TRBD1 matches at 10 bases. This CDR3 is built from 15 residues. CDR1 and CDR2 (germline): SEHNR, FQNEAQ (reference sequence). V dropped 5 bases and J dropped 0; count of bases not matched to a gene: 2. DNA of the CDR3: TGTGCCAGCAGCAAGGGACAGGGGAGCACAGATACGCAGTATTTT. Protein sequence: CASSKGQGSTDTQYF.

This chain joins TRBV3-1 (or the pseudogene TRBV3-2) and TRBJ1-1; the D is unclear. Germline CDR1 is LGHDT and CDR2 is YNNKEL (reference sequence). This CDR3 region has 13 residues. Deletions cut 2 bases from V and 2 bases from J, with 6 bases between. The CDR3 DNA follows: TGTGCCAGCAGCCAACAGATAAACACTGAAGCTTTCTTT. Translation: CASSQQINTEAFF.

V and J are TRBV9 and TRBJ1-1; weak D call: TRBD1 (6 bases). V was pared by 0 bases and J by 1 base, with 16 bases between. Germline assignment: CDR1 SGDLS and CDR2 YYNGEE. This CDR3 region has 17 residues. The CDR3, as DNA: TGTGCCAGCAGCGTAGCAGGAACGTACAGGGCGAACACTGAAGCTTTCTTT. Protein sequence: CASSVAGTYRANTEAFF.

On this clone: Sequence at one end of the junction differs from germline and may be a read error. This sequence joins TRBV12-3 or TRBV12-4 and TRBJ1-5; D gene unclear. This CDR3 contains 13 residues. CDR3 in DNA: TGTGCCAGCAGCTCCTATAGCCATCAGCCCCAGCATTTT. It specifies CASSSYSHQPQHF.

The chain joins TRBV6-6 to TRBJ1-6, with no clear D. Germline V CDR1 and CDR2: MNHNY, SVGAGI (reference sequence). V lost 2 bases and J 7 bases, leaving 15 bases between the germline ends. This CDR3 has 16 amino acids. The CDR3: CASSYTPTGRNSPLHF. For the CDR3, the DNA is TGTGCCAGCAGTTACACTCCCACGGGCAGGAATTCACCCCTCCACTTT.

V and J are TRBV7-9 and TRBJ1-2; 11 bases are a match to TRBD1. Germline V CDR1 and CDR2: SEHNR, FQNEAQ (reference sequence). This CDR3 has 14 residues. V lost 6 bases to trimming and J lost 6 bases; unmatched junction nucleotides: 6. CDR3 sequence (DNA): TGTGCCAGCAGTTACGGACAGGGGGCGAATGGCTACACCTTC. Amino acids: CASSYGQGANGYTF.

This clone was seen at least ten times. The chain combines TRBV2 with TRBJ2-5; the D gene is possibly TRBD2 (5 bases). The CDR3 has 17 amino acids. Trimming stripped 3 bases from V and 0 bases from J, with 17 bases between. CDR1 is SNHLY, CDR2 FYNNEI, per germline. In DNA form, the CDR3 reads TGTGCCAGCAGTGATTTGGACCCTCGGGAACACCAAGAGACCCAGTACTTC. Translation gives CASSDLDPREHQETQYF.

This clone was seen many times. Other nucleotide sequences in the sample specify the same CDR3. V usage is TRBV3-1 (or the pseudogene TRBV3-2) and J usage is TRBJ1-3, with no clear D. The germline gives CDR1 LGHDT, CDR2 YNNKEL (reference sequence). V shed 0 bases and J shed 4 bases, with 1 base lying between them. The CDR3 has 12 amino acids. In nucleotides, the CDR3 is TGTGCCAGCAGCCAAGAGGGAAACACCATATATTTT. It codes for CASSQEGNTIYF.

The chain employs TRBV10-3 and TRBJ2-3, with TRBD2 identical over 14 bases. Germline V gives CDR1 ENHRY, CDR2 SYGVKD. V shed 6 bases and J 2 bases; nucleotides not matched to a gene: 4. The CDR3 length is 16 residues. The CDR3, as DNA: TGTGCCATCAGGCCGGGACTAGCGGGGGACACAGATACGCAGTATTTT. Translation gives CAIRPGLAGDTDTQYF.

The genes are TRBV2 and TRBJ1-1; D is ambiguous. Germline-derived CDR1 and CDR2 are SNHLY and FYNNEI. The CDR3 totals 12 residues. V shed 8 bases and J shed 3 bases, with 10 bases lying between them. Written as DNA, the CDR3 is TGTGCCAGCGGGCCGATTTACACTGAAGCTTTCTTT. Translation gives CASGPIYTEAFF.

Turning to this clone: Other DNA sequences in the sample encode the same CDR3. The chain couples TRBV2 to TRBJ1-2; D possibly corresponds to TRBD1 (5 bases). Trimming removed 3 bases at V and 1 base at J, with 9 bases between. Per germline, CDR1 SNHLY and CDR2 FYNNEI. The CDR3 covers 14 residues. CDR3 sequence: CASSDTGLNYGYTF. CDR3 sequence (DNA): TGTGCCAGCAGTGATACGGGGCTTAACTATGGCTACACCTTC.

The chain is built from TRBV5-4 and TRBJ1-2; perhaps TRBD1 as D (6 bases). The CDR3 has 14 amino acids. Germline CDR1 is SGHNT and CDR2 is YYREEE (reference sequence). The ends were cut back, 0 bases at V and 4 bases at J, with 10 bases in the middle. The CDR3 sequence: CASSLDRVSYGYTF. The CDR3 DNA is TGTGCCAGCAGCTTGGACAGGGTCAGCTATGGCTACACCTTC.

The chain joins TRBV7-2 to TRBJ1-2; 12 nucleotides match TRBD1. The germline gives CDR1 SGHTA, CDR2 FQGNSA. The CDR3 is 15 amino acids. V dropped 6 bases and J dropped 7; count of bases not matched to a gene: 9. The DNA of the CDR3 is TGTGCCAGCAGTACGCCCGGGACAGGGGGCTTTGGCTACACCTTC. It is translated as CASSTPGTGGFGYTF.

J is TRBJ1-6 and V is TRBV7-8, with D maybe TRBD1 (5 bases). Trimming stripped 1 base from V and 5 bases from J, with 12 bases between. CDR3 length: 16 residues. CDR1 is SGHVS, CDR2 FQNEAQ, per germline. The CDR3 region has the DNA TGTGCCAGCAGCTTAGGAAGGGGTCTAAATAATTCACCCCTCCACTTT. Translating gives CASSLGRGLNNSPLHF.

This chain links TRBV15 with TRBJ1-5; no reliable D call. The V end lost 0 bases, the J end lost 0 bases, and 9 bases lay between the germline ends. CDR1 LNHNV and CDR2 YYDKDF come from the germline V gene (reference sequence). The CDR3 is made up of 16 amino acids. CDR3 loop: CATSRDSWFSNQPQHF. The CDR3 nucleotides are TGTGCCACCAGCAGAGATTCCTGGTTTAGCAATCAGCCCCAGCATTTT.

V usage is TRBV27 and J usage is TRBJ1-4, with 8 bases matching TRBD1. The CDR3 is 17 residues long. The trim removed 5 bases at V and 0 bases at J, leaving 8 bases unmatched. Germline loops: CDR1 MNHEY, CDR2 SMNVEV (reference sequence). CDR3 region: CASSISGQGATNEKLFF. The CDR3 region has the DNA TGTGCCAGCAGTATCTCCGGACAGGGAGCAACTAATGAAAAACTGTTTTTT. The variable domain in full, with the rest retrieved from reference TRBV27 and TRBJ1-4, is EAQVTQNPRYLITVTGKKLTVTCSQNMNHEYMSWYRQDPGLGLRQIYYSMNVEVTDKGDVPEGYKVSRKEKRNFPLILESPSPNQTSLYFCASSISGQGATNEKLFFGSGTQLSVL.

The V and J genes are TRBV6-6 and TRBJ1-4; D perhaps matches TRBD1 (5 bases). This CDR3 has 16 residues. V lost 2 bases to trimming and J lost 4 bases, with 14 bases between them. The germline V gene has CDR1 MNHNY and CDR2 SVGAGI (reference sequence). The CDR3 sequence: CASSYGRGSFNEKLFF. The CDR3 nucleotides read TGTGCCAGCAGTTACGGACGGGGCAGTTTTAATGAAAAACTGTTTTTT.

The J gene is TRBJ2-2, the V gene TRBV5-1, with TRBD1 matching 9 bases. The junction had 5 bases not matched to a gene; V was cut back by 5 bases and J by 6 bases. The germline V gene encodes CDR1 SGHRS and CDR2 YFSETQ. This CDR3 comprises 14 residues. CDR3 loop: CASRNRGLAGELFF. CDR3 nucleotide sequence: TGCGCCAGCAGAAACAGGGGGCTGGCCGGGGAGCTGTTTTTT.

The J gene is TRBJ1-2, the V gene TRBV29-1; D unresolved. Per the germline V gene, CDR1 is SQVTM and CDR2 is ANQGSEA. The V end was cut by 4 bases, the J end by 4 bases, with 10 bases between. The CDR3 sequence is 12 residues long. The CDR3 region has the DNA TGCAGCGTTGGTTTTAACAGCTATGGCTACACCTTC. Translated: CSVGFNSYGYTF.

The chain employs TRBV6-1 and TRBJ1-2, with D maybe TRBD1 (5 bases). The CDR3 sequence is 14 residues long. V was shortened by 3 bases and J by 4 bases, with 12 bases between the two germline ends. Looked up from germline, CDR1 is MNHNS and CDR2 is SASEGT. The CDR3 region has the DNA TGTGCCAGCAGTGAGCCCGGGACCCTCTATGGCTACACCTTC. This gives the protein CASSEPGTLYGYTF.

The genes are TRBV4-3 and TRBJ2-6; either TRBD1 or TRBD2 may supply D (6 bases each). V shed 0 bases and J shed 0 bases, with 12 bases lying between them. Germline V lookup: CDR1 LGHNA, CDR2 YSLEER. CDR3 length equals 18 residues. The CDR3 nucleotides read TGCGCCAGCAGCCAAGATAGCGGACAGCGCTCTGGGGCCAACGTCCTGACTTTC. Residues: CASSQDSGQRSGANVLTF.

The rearrangement joins TRBV7-2 to TRBJ2-7; TRBD1 matches 10 bases. The CDR3 is 15 residues long. The germline V gene has CDR1 SGHTA and CDR2 FQGNSA. V was clipped by 1 base and J by 6 bases; unmatched bases: 6. The CDR3 here is CASSLGGQGDPEQYF. In DNA, the CDR3 is TGTGCCAGCAGCTTAGGCGGACAGGGGGATCCCGAGCAGTACTTC.

The V call is TRBV10-1, the J call TRBJ2-2; TRBD1 is a possible D gene (5 bases). Per the germline V gene, CDR1 is WNHNN and CDR2 is SYGVQD (reference sequence). V was shortened by 10 bases and J by 5 bases, with 17 bases between the two germline ends. The CDR3 extends over 14 amino acids. The CDR3 region is CATTATPGTGELFF. The CDR3 nucleotides read TGCGCCACCACAGCGACCCCAGGGACCGGGGAGCTGTTTTTT.